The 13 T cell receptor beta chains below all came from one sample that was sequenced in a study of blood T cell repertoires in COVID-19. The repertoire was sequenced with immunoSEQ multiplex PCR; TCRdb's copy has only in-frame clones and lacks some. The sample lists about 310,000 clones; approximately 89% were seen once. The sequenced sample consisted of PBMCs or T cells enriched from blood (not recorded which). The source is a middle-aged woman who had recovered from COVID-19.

The CDR3 sequence is CASSQRGGVSFF. As DNA, the CDR3 is TGTGCCAGCAGCCAAAGGGGAGGGGTGTCTTTCTTT. The V call is TRBV27, the J call TRBJ1-1, with a weak D call TRBD1 (5 bases). CDR1 is MNHEY, CDR2 SMNVEV, per germline (reference sequence). V lost 6 bases and J lost 12, with 17 bases in between. The CDR3 runs to 12 residues.

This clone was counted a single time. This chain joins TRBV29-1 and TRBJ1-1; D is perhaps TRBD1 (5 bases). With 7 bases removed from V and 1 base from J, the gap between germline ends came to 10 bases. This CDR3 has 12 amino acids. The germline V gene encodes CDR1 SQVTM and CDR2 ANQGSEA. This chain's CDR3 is CSGKQGNTEAFF. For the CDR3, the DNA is TGCAGCGGAAAGCAGGGGAACACTGAAGCTTTCTTT.

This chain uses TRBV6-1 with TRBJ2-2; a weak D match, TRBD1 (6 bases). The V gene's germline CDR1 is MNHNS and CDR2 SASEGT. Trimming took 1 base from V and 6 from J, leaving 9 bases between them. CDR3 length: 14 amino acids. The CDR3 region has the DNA TGTGCCAGCAGTGAAGTATGGGGGCCCGGGGAGCTGTTTTTT. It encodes CASSEVWGPGELFF.

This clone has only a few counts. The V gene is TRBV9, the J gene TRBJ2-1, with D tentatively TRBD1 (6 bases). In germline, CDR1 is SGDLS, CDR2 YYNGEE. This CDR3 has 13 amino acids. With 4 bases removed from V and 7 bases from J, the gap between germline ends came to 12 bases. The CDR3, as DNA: TGTGCCAGCAGCACCACAACAGGGAATGAGCAGTTCTTC. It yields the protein CASSTTTGNEQFF.

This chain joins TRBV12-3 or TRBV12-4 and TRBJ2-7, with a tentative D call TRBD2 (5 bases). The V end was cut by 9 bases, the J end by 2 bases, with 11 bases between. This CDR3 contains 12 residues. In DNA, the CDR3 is TGTGCCAGTCTGAGGGTTCCCTACGAGCAGTACTTC. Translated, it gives CASLRVPYEQYF.

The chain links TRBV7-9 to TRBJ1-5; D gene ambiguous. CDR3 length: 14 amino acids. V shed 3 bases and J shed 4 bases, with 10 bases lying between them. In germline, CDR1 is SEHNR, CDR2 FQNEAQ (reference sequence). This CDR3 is CASSFYRLNQPQHF. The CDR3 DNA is TGTGCCAGCAGCTTCTACAGACTAAATCAGCCCCAGCATTTT.

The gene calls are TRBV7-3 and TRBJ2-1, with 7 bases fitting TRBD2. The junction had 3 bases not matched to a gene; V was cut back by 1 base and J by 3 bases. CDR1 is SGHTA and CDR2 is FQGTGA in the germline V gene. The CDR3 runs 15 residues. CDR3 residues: CASSLILAGYNEQFF. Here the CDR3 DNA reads TGTGCCAGCAGCTTAATATTAGCGGGCTACAATGAGCAGTTCTTC.

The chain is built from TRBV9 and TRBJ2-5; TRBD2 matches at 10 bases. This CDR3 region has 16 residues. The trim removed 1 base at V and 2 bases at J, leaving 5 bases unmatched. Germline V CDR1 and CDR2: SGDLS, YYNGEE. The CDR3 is CASSVRSGRAQETQYF. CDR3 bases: TGTGCCAGCAGCGTACGAAGCGGGAGGGCGCAAGAGACCCAGTACTTC.

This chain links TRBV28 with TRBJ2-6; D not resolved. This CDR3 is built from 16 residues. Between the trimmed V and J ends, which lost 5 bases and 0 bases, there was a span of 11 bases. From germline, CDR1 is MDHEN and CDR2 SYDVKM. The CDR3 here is CASSPRRPSGANVLTF. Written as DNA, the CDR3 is TGTGCCAGCAGTCCTCGGCGGCCCTCTGGGGCCAACGTCCTGACTTTC.

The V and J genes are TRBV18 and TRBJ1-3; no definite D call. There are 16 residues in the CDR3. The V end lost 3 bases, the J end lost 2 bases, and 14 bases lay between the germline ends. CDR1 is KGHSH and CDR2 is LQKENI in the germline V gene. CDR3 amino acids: CASSPVRESTGNTIYF. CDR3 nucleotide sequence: TGTGCCAGCTCACCGGTTAGGGAGAGCACTGGAAACACCATATATTTT.

The CDR3 region has the DNA TGTGCCAGCAGTTACGGGGGGGGGCCCACAGATACGCAGTATTTT. It encodes CASSYGGGPTDTQYF. The chain is built from TRBV6-5 and TRBJ2-3; perhaps TRBD2 as D (7 bases). CDR1 and CDR2 (germline): MNHEY, SVGAGI. The CDR3 is made up of 15 amino acids. With 2 bases removed from V and 2 bases from J, the gap between germline ends came to 11 bases.

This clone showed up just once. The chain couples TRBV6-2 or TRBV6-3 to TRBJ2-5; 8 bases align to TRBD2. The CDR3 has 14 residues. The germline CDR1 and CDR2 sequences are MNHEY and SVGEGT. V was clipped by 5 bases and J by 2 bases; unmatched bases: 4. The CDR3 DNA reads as TGTGCCAGCAGTGGGAGCGGGGGTCAAGAGACCCAGTACTTC. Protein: CASSGSGGQETQYF.

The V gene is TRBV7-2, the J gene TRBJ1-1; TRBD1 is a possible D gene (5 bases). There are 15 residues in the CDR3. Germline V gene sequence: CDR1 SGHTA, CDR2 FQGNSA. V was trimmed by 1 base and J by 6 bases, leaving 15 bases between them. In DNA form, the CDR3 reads TGTGCCAGCAGCTTAGGTGGGGCTTTGGGCCCTGAAGCTTTCTTT. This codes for CASSLGGALGPEAFF.